Many counts were recorded for the clone carrying this TCR beta chain. The antigen remains undetermined. Time point meaning: persistent/refractory GD, antithyroid drugs over 5 years with positive TRAb. Preparation of the TCR library used RNA extracted from PBMCs. This sample is drawn from a study of regulatory T cells in long-lasting Graves disease. General study results and limits: Thyroid tissue went unstudied; only peripheral blood was examined. Favored gene segments in persistent disease were TRBV28, TRBJ1-2 and TRBJ2-5. Persistent Graves' patients showed less TCR diversity than newly diagnosed patients showed.

iRepertoire HTBI primers and Arm-PCR of CDR3 regions built TCR beta libraries. TCRdb called the multiplex PCR reads again in MiXCR, with one record for every CDR3 protein. The profile shows fewer than 600,000 distinct CDR3 sequences, under 25% of them singletons. Trimming left V 8 bases short and J 0 bases short, with 5 bases between. The CDR3 sequence is 11 residues long. The germline V gene encodes CDR1 SNHLY and CDR2 FYNNEI. J is TRBJ2-7 and V is TRBV2, with D hard to call. The sequences come from peripheral blood mononuclear cells (PBMCs), collected when the disease was refractory, from a patient treated with antithyroid drugs. This clonotype was obtained from a female donor with Graves disease. The CDR3 region has the DNA TGTGCCAGCGGTATCTCCTACGAGCAGTACTTC. Encoded protein: CASGISYEQYF.